The T cell receptor (beta chain) described here comes from a study of T cells in Graves' hyperthyroidism and ophthalmopathy (dated by TCRdb to about 2019). Broadly, across the study: Peripheral blood was sampled at the time of initial diagnosis, prior to any treatment. For training and testing, the roughly 97 patients in the discovery cohort were randomly divided in a 7:3 ratio. In more than 5 Graves' hyperthyroidism patients, the study also compared T-cell repertoires from thyroid tissue with T-cell repertoires from blood. To identify TCR V-J signatures that set the groups apart, the researchers used a discovery cohort of 90 to 100 patients, made up of about 44 with Graves' ophthalmopathy and 57 with stable Graves' hyperthyroidism. The paper describes TCR Vbeta CDR3 sequencing of 140 or so peripheral blood samples, made up of some 40 ophthalmopathy patients, around 78 hyperthyroidism patients and 17 progressor patients. After sampling, hyperthyroidism patients received methimazole starting at 30 mg daily, and ophthalmopathy patients received high-dose intravenous methylprednisolone. Whether ophthalmopathy could be predicted prospectively was tested in an independent validation cohort made up of fewer than 20 hyperthyroidism patients plus 17 patients who later progressed to ophthalmopathy.

The germline V gene specifies MNHEY as CDR1 and SVGAGI as CDR2. The CDR3, from cysteine to phenylalanine, totals 15 residues. Only the CDR3 DNA is retained, 45 bases long and in frame from the first base. Trimming at the junction amounts to 2 bases on V and 7 bases on J, and the germline ends lie 17 bases apart. With regard to this clonotype: Its antigen is still unknown. Per-base quality was not reported, and no clone a single base away is much larger than it.

Stable Graves' hyperthyroidism was defined as no progression to ophthalmopathy during 18 months of follow-up. Hyperthyroidism patients were newly diagnosed, with disease duration under 2 months, and aged 18 to 65 years. Any patient with an uncontrolled infection, another autoimmune disease, pregnancy or lactation was excluded. Clinical symptoms, serum thyroxine and TRAb, thyroid ultrasound, and orbital computed tomography formed the basis for the diagnoses. PBMCs were separated from under 11 ml of fresh peripheral blood using Ficoll-Paque density gradient centrifugation. Trizol reagent was used to extract total RNA, and RNA quality was then checked on an Agilent 2100 Bioanalyzer. What the work shows at the level of the full study, not this receptor alone: During validation, the model predicted progression to ophthalmopathy a median of about 6.3 months ahead of onset, with roughly 65% sensitivity and 72% to 80% specificity. No statistical method was used to set the sample size in advance, and investigators knew the group allocation. Most expanded thyroid clonotypes (frequency above 0.001) were also detected in blood, a finding suggesting that blood repertoires may reflect thyroid immune responses. A 13 V-J signature model separated ophthalmopathy from stable hyperthyroidism, with around 88% sensitivity and 81.08% specificity in cross-validation and 80%/75% in testing.

Amplification of TCR beta CDR3 regions was carried out from RNA transcripts. The first round of RT-PCR for the TCR CDR3 was performed with the HTBI primer set and the Qiagen OneStep RT-PCR kit. The libraries were constructed in a second round of multiplex PCR and then size-selected and purified. Paired-end sequencing of the libraries was performed with 100 bp reads on an Illumina HiSeq2000. The authors processed their data as follows. SOAPnuke was used to process the raw data, removing reads that contained adapters or uncalled bases, had a mean Phred below 15, or lacked an exact match to the constant primer or identifier. COPE v1.2.5 was used to merge the high-quality paired reads, and each unique nucleotide sequence was defined as a clonotype. MiTCR v1.1 was used to align clonotypes to the IMGT TRBV, TRBD and TRBJ reference segments. The analysis was restricted to V-J combinations with a frequency above 0.0001, which together covered 99% to 99.2% of the repertoires. A TCS score was defined as the ratio between F50 (clonal expansion) and ExV (chaos), using BLOSUM62-based TCRdist between CDR3 peptides within each V-J. Welch's t-statistics and random forest reduced 500 to 650 V-J features to roughly 13, which were used in a naive Bayes classifier (R e1071). In TCRdb, the public reads were trimmed at Q25 with fastp and aligned with MiXCR, with productive beta chains retained. All rows with the same CDR3 protein become a single entry with the most common DNA and genes. V and J calls and clone size were set by TCRdb, not the authors. In this sample the table shows approximately 330,000 distinct CDR3 sequences, around a sixth of which occur a single time. The ten largest clones take up 45% to 55% of the sample.

Sequencing was carried out using blood. This TCR derives from a woman aged 45-60 years with Graves' hyperthyroidism. The rearrangement joined TRBV6-5 to TRBJ1-2; the D gene lacks a confident call. The DNA reads TGTGCCAGCAGTTACCGCCCCTCCCTCGTGGGTGGCTACACCTTC. It translates to CASSYRPSLVGGYTF.